The 23 T cell receptor beta chains presented below share a single source sample, sequenced in a study of CD8 T cells in ankylosing spondylitis. Each CDR3 protein is one row after TCRdb ran MiXCR on the 5' RACE reads. The top ten hold roughly 1.1% of the sample, which has approximately 340,000 distinct CDR3 sequences, about 14% seen once. Sequencing was performed on blood, either unsorted or a sorted T cell fraction (not recorded which). These receptors came from a male donor with ankylosing spondylitis or in good health (not recorded which).

In its sample, this clonotype was seen a few times. The chain couples TRBV12-3 or TRBV12-4 to TRBJ1-5; tentatively, D is TRBD1 (5 bases). The CDR3 spans 18 residues. Trimming shortened V by 3 bases and J by 5 bases, and 23 bases separated the two germline ends. CDR3 DNA sequence: TGTGCCAGCAGTTTTTCCAGCTCTTCCCGGGACGGATATCAGCCCCAGCATTTT. This codes for CASSFSSSSRDGYQPQHF.

This chain uses TRBV10-3 with TRBJ1-1; tentatively, D is TRBD1 (6 bases). CDR1 ENHRY and CDR2 SYGVKD come from the germline V gene. The CDR3 is 12 residues long. Trimming removed 3 bases from V and 6 bases from J, with 8 bases in between. This CDR3 is CAISEQGSEAFF. The CDR3 DNA reads TGTGCCATCAGTGAACAGGGATCTGAAGCTTTCTTT.

The chain couples TRBV7-2 to TRBJ1-3, with a weak D call TRBD1 (5 bases). The CDR3 extends over 12 amino acids. Trimming removed 9 bases from V and 7 bases from J, with 13 bases in between. The germline gives CDR1 SGHTA, CDR2 FQGNSA. The CDR3 is CASQPGGNTIYF. CDR3 sequence (DNA): TGTGCCAGTCAACCGGGGGGGAACACCATATATTTT. Filled out from reference TRBV7-2 and TRBJ1-3, the complete variable domain reads GAGVSQSPSNKVTEKGKDVELRCDPISGHTALYWYRQSLGQGLEFLIYFQGNSAPDKSGLPSDRFSAERTGGSVSTLTIQRTQQEDSAVYLCASQPGGNTIYFGEGSWLTVV.

This clonotype appeared a few times. The genes are TRBV18 and TRBJ2-7, with TRBD1 matching 7 bases. The CDR3 consists of 13 residues. V shed 3 bases, J shed 4 bases, and the junction held 3 bases outside the gene matches. The germline gives CDR1 KGHSH, CDR2 LQKENI. CDR3 region: CASSPGQFYEQYF. CDR3 nucleotides: TGTGCCAGCTCACCGGGACAGTTTTACGAGCAGTACTTC.

The chain links TRBV7-8 to TRBJ2-3; TRBD1 agrees at 11 bases. Germline CDR1 is SGHVS and CDR2 is FQNEAQ. The CDR3 is made up of 16 amino acids. The V gene end was trimmed by 5 bases and the J gene end by 2 bases; junction bases not matched to a gene: 6. This CDR3 is CASSTRDRGFTDTQYF. DNA of the CDR3: TGTGCCAGCAGCACCCGGGACAGGGGGTTCACAGATACGCAGTATTTT.

This clonotype was seen more than once but under ten times. This rearrangement joins TRBV5-1 to TRBJ1-1, with D perhaps matching TRBD1 (5 bases). This CDR3 is built from 13 residues. CDR1 and CDR2 from the germline V gene are SGHRS and YFSETQ. V was cut by 3 bases and J by 7 bases, with 13 bases left in between. The CDR3 coding sequence is TGCGCCAGCAGCTCGACCGCGAGGGGTGAAGCTTTCTTT. This codes for CASSSTARGEAFF.

This clonotype has just a few counts. V is TRBV5-5 and J is TRBJ1-4, with unresolved D. This CDR3 has 15 residues. The V gene's germline CDR1 is SGHKS and CDR2 YYEKEE (reference sequence). Trimming shortened V by 4 bases and J by 0 bases, and 10 bases separated the two germline ends. In DNA form, the CDR3 reads TGTGCCAGCAGCAGGGAGAGTGCAACTAATGAAAAACTGTTTTTT. Amino acids: CASSRESATNEKLFF.

A few counts support this clonotype. CDR3 bases: TGTGCCAGCAGCCAAGTGCGTAGGCTAGCGGGACAAGAGACCCAGTACTTC. This gives the protein CASSQVRRLAGQETQYF. The chain employs TRBV3-1 and TRBJ2-5; 9 nucleotides align to TRBD2. Trimming at V came to 1 base and at J to 2 bases, leaving 8 bases not matched to a gene. CDR1 is LGHDT, CDR2 YNNKEL, per germline (reference sequence). The CDR3 length is 17 residues.

This clonotype was counted between two and nine times. V and J are TRBV5-1 and TRBJ2-5, with unresolved D. CDR1 and CDR2 from the germline V gene are SGHRS and YFSETQ. The CDR3 covers 14 residues. V lost 0 bases, J lost 1 base, and 7 bases lay in between. CDR3 sequence (DNA): TGCGCCAGCAGCTTGGGACTGGTCCAAGAGACCCAGTACTTC. It encodes CASSLGLVQETQYF.

V gene TRBV5-6 combines with J gene TRBJ1-1, with D uncertain. The V end was cut by 0 bases, the J end by 7 bases, with 13 bases between. Germline CDR1 reads SGHDT; CDR2 reads YYEEEE. The CDR3 spans 14 residues. The CDR3 protein is CASSLAAGNGEAFF. The CDR3 nucleotides are TGTGCCAGCAGCTTGGCCGCGGGAAACGGTGAAGCTTTCTTT.

This clonotype was counted only a few times. The V and J genes are TRBV20-1 and TRBJ2-2, with D possibly TRBD1 on 6 matching bases. Germline assignment: CDR1 DFQATT and CDR2 SNEGSKA (reference sequence). The CDR3 contains 14 residues. Trimming stripped 4 bases from V and 5 bases from J, with 14 bases between. The chain's CDR3 is CSAIPRRGTGELFF. CDR3 nucleotides: TGCAGTGCTATTCCCCGCAGGGGAACCGGGGAGCTGTTTTTT.

This sequence joins TRBV11-2 and TRBJ2-7, with TRBD1 identical over 8 bases. From germline, CDR1 is SGHAT and CDR2 FQNNGV. This CDR3 is 17 amino acids long. J gave up 5 bases and V 6 bases, and 18 bases lay outside the gene matches. In nucleotides, the CDR3 is TGTGCCAGCAGGCGCATCCAGTCGAACAGGGGGATCCACGAGCAGTACTTC. Encoded protein: CASRRIQSNRGIHEQYF.

This clonotype was seen only a few times. The rearrangement uses TRBV12-3 or TRBV12-4 and TRBJ2-7; the match to TRBD1 covers 7 bases. The CDR3 consists of 13 residues. Trimming removed 7 bases from V and 5 bases from J; junction bases left unmatched: 8. This CDR3 is CASNPGTVNEQYF. As DNA, the CDR3 is TGTGCCAGCAACCCAGGGACAGTTAACGAGCAGTACTTC.

This clonotype came up a few times. V is TRBV6-2 or TRBV6-3 and J is TRBJ2-3, with 11 bases fitting TRBD2. Germline V gene sequence: CDR1 MNHEY, CDR2 SVGEGT. The CDR3 loop spans 18 amino acids. The trim removed 0 bases at V and 1 base at J, leaving 6 bases unmatched. This CDR3 reads CASSYSPVAGGGTDTQYF. The DNA for the CDR3 is TGTGCCAGCAGTTACTCGCCCGTAGCGGGAGGGGGCACAGATACGCAGTATTTT.

This clonotype has only a few counts. V gene TRBV9 combines with J gene TRBJ1-2; D unclear. Germline-derived CDR1 and CDR2 are SGDLS and YYNGEE. The CDR3 is 15 amino acids. V was shortened by 0 bases and J by 0 bases, with 9 bases between the two germline ends. The CDR3 spells CASSVGTLTNYGYTF. The CDR3 DNA reads as TGTGCCAGCAGCGTAGGGACCCTAACTAACTATGGCTACACCTTC.

This clonotype came up a few times. The J gene is TRBJ1-2, the V gene TRBV12-3 or TRBV12-4; no definite D call. V lost 1 base and J 8 bases, leaving 14 bases between the germline ends. CDR3 length equals 14 residues. DNA for the CDR3: TGTGCCAGCAGTTTAGGTCCCCAGGTGGGCGGCTACACCTTC. Its translation: CASSLGPQVGGYTF.

At least ten counts were recorded for this clonotype. The gene calls are TRBV29-1 and TRBJ2-7; TRBD2 is a possible D gene (5 bases). CDR3 length equals 13 residues. Germline assignment: CDR1 SQVTM and CDR2 ANQGSEA. V lost 6 bases, J lost 5 bases, and 17 bases lay in between. CDR3 in amino acids: CSVAGSSPNEQYF. The CDR3 DNA follows: TGCAGCGTCGCGGGCAGCAGCCCAAACGAGCAGTACTTC.

This clonotype was recorded many times. This chain joins TRBV7-2 and TRBJ1-2; 8 positions match TRBD1. CDR1 is SGHTA and CDR2 is FQGNSA in the germline V gene. CDR3 length: 17 amino acids. The trim removed 5 bases at V and 2 bases at J, leaving 13 bases unmatched. CDR3 sequence: CASSPDGTGDANYGYTF. DNA for the CDR3: TGTGCCAGCAGCCCAGATGGGACAGGTGATGCCAACTATGGCTACACCTTC.

The V and J genes are TRBV12-3 or TRBV12-4 and TRBJ1-2; 8 nucleotides align to TRBD1. The V and J ends lost 5 bases and 3 bases, in that order; junction bases with no gene match: 8. The CDR3 extends over 15 amino acids. CDR3 in amino acids: CASSPWTGTDYGYTF. Here the CDR3 DNA reads TGTGCCAGCAGTCCCTGGACAGGGACTGACTATGGCTACACCTTC.

This clonotype was picked up a small number of times. J is TRBJ2-5 and V is TRBV5-1, with 8 bases aligning to TRBD1. Germline V CDR1 and CDR2: SGHRS, YFSETQ. There are 13 residues in the CDR3. With 3 bases clipped from V and 5 bases from J, the junction kept 3 bases outside the gene matches. CDR3 nucleotide sequence: TGCGCCAGCAGCTCGACAGGGGACGAGACCCAGTACTTC. This translates into CASSSTGDETQYF.

The genes are TRBV7-2 and TRBJ2-1, with 9 bases lining up with TRBD2. V lost 5 bases, J lost 8 bases, and 10 bases stayed unmatched. CDR3 size: 15 residues. CDR1 is SGHTA and CDR2 is FQGNSA in the germline V gene. The DNA of the CDR3 is TGTGCCAGCAGCGTTGCCGGGACTAGCATTTATGAGCAGTTCTTC. It translates to CASSVAGTSIYEQFF.

This clonotype was found a few times. This chain uses TRBV12-3 or TRBV12-4 with TRBJ1-5; no firm D call. V shed 3 bases and J shed 9 bases, with 9 bases lying between them. The CDR3 has 12 amino acids. For the CDR3, the DNA is TGTGCCAGCAGTTTCTGGGTTTGGCCCCAGCATTTT. Translating gives CASSFWVWPQHF.

The chain's CDR3 is CSVGSSGSADTQYF. As DNA, the CDR3 is TGCAGCGTTGGATCTAGCGGGAGTGCAGATACGCAGTATTTT. This chain uses TRBV29-1 with TRBJ2-3; the match to TRBD2 covers 10 bases. The germline gives CDR1 SQVTM, CDR2 ANQGSEA. The CDR3 loop spans 14 amino acids. V dropped 4 bases and J dropped 4; count of bases not matched to a gene: 5.